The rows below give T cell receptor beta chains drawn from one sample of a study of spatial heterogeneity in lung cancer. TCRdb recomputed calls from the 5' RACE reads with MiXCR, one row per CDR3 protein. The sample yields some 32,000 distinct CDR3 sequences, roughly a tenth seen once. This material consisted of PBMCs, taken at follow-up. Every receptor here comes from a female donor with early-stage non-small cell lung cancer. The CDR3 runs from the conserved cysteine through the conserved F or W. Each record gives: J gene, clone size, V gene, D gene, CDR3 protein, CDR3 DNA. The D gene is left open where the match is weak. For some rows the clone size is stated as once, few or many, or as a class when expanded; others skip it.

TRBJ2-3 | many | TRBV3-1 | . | CASSQDRFFDTQYF | TGTGCCAGCAGCCAAGACAGGTTCTTCGATACGCAGTATTTT
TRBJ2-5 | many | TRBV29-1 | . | CSVEVPGEAETQYF | TGCAGCGTTGAAGTCCCGGGGGAGGCAGAGACCCAGTACTTC
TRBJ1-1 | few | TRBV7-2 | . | CASSIGHSGTEAFF | TGTGCCAGCAGCATAGGACACTCTGGGACTGAAGCTTTCTTT
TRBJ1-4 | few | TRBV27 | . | CASSLYRGVTEKLFF | TGTGCCAGCAGTTTATATAGAGGGGTTACTGAAAAACTGTTTTTT
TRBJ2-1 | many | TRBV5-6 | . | CASSFDVFVGGPNEQFF | TGTGCCAGCAGCTTTGACGTTTTTGTCGGGGGGCCGAATGAGCAGTTCTTC
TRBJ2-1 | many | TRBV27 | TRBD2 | CASRAGGGSYNEQFF | TGTGCCAGCAGGGCTGGCGGGGGCTCCTACAATGAGCAGTTCTTC
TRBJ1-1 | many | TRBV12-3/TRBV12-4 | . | CASGAGLTEAFF | TGTGCCAGCGGGGCAGGGCTGACTGAAGCTTTCTTT
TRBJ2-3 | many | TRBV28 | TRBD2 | CASTLGLAGADTQYF | TGTGCCAGCACCCTGGGGCTAGCGGGGGCGGATACGCAGTATTTT
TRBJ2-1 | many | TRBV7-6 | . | CASSLALPAGYNEQFF | TGTGCCAGCAGCTTAGCGCTCCCGGCGGGGTACAATGAGCAGTTCTTC
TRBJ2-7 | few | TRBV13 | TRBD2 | CASSLESSGGLEQYF | TGTGCCAGCAGCTTAGAGTCTAGCGGGGGACTCGAGCAGTACTTC
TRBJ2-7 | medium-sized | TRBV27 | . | CASSPTAQSF | TGTGCCAGCAGTCCGACAGCTCAGAGCTTC
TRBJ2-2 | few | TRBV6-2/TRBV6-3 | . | CASSYSTGELFF | TGTGCCAGCAGTTACTCGACCGGGGAGCTGTTTTTT
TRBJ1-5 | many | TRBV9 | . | CASSDKGDPNQPQHF | TGTGCCAGCAGTGACAAGGGGGACCCCAATCAGCCCCAGCATTTT
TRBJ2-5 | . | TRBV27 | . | CASSFRGMETQYF | TGTGCCAGCAGTTTTAGGGGAATGGAGACCCAGTACTTC
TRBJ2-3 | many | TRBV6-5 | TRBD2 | CASSPFVVAGGATDTQYF | TGTGCCAGCAGTCCCTTCGTTGTGGCGGGGGGCGCCACAGATACGCAGTATTTT